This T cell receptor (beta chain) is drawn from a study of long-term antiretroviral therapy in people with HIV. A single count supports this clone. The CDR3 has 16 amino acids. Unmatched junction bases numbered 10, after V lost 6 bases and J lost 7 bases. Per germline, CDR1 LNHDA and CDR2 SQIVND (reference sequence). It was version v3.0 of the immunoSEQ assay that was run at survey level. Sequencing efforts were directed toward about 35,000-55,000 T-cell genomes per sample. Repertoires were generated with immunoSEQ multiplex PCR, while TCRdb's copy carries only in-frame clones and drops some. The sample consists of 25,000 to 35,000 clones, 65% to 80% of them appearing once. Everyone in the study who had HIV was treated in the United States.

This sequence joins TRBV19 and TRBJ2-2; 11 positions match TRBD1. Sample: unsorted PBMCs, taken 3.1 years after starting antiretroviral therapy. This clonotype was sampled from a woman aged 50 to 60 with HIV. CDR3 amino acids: CASSDPGTGGIGELFF. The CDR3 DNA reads TGTGCCAGTAGCGACCCCGGGACAGGGGGTATCGGGGAGCTGTTTTTT. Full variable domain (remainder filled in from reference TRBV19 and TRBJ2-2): DGGITQSPKYLFRKEGQNVTLSCEQNLNHDAMYWYRQDPGQGLRLIYYSQIVNDFQKGDIAEGYSVSREKKESFPLTVTSAQKNPTAFYLCASSDPGTGGIGELFFGEGSRLTVL.